The 6 T cell receptor beta chains below were found in one sample sequenced in a study of tumor and adjacent non-tumor tissue in lung cancer. The template was RNA from unsorted bulk tissue. More than 3 cm separated this lung sample from the edge of the tumor. TCRbeta libraries were built with three rounds of nested PCR, modified from ARM-PCR. Each CDR3 protein gets one entry after TCRdb re-called the multiplex PCR reads with MiXCR. The sample lists 40,000 to 60,000 distinct CDR3 sequences, around 64% occurring once. The sequencing sample was made of distant non-tumor lung tissue. The receptors derive from a woman between 65 and 79 years old with non-small cell lung cancer.

As concerns this clonotype: The junction differs from germline at one of its ends, possibly a read error. The chain uses TRBV5-6 and TRBJ2-7, with D perhaps matching TRBD2 (6 bases). In germline, CDR1 is SGHDT, CDR2 YYEEEE. This CDR3 has 15 amino acids. CDR3 sequence: CACSRYRDSGNEQYF. In DNA, the CDR3 is TGTGCCTGCAGCCGTTACCGGGACTCGGGCAACGAGCAGTATTTC.

The V and J genes are TRBV5-1 and TRBJ2-2; no clear D gene. Looked up from germline, CDR1 is SGHRS and CDR2 is YFSETQ. The CDR3 runs 13 residues. Deletions cut 6 bases from V and 3 bases from J, with 9 bases between. DNA of the CDR3: TGCGCCAGCATCTCGACTGACACCGGGGAGCTGTTTTTT. Translating it yields CASISTDTGELFF.

Details on this clonotype: This may arise from a read error, as a much more abundant clone is one base away. The chain is built from TRBV5-1 and TRBJ2-3; TRBD2 aligns across 12 bases. The CDR3 is made up of 16 amino acids. Germline V gene sequence: CDR1 SGHRS, CDR2 YFSETQ. The CDR3 DNA reads as TGCGCCAGCAGCCCGACCGGACTAGCGGGAAGTAATACGCATTATTTT. Amino acid sequence: CASSPTGLAGSNTHYF.

In its sample, this clonotype was seen many times. J is TRBJ2-1 and V is TRBV6-5, with 7 bases lining up with TRBD1. With 0 bases clipped from V and 6 bases from J, the junction kept 5 bases outside the gene matches. The CDR3 extends over 15 amino acids. Germline CDR1 and CDR2: MNHEY and SVGAGI. The DNA of the CDR3 is TGTGCCAGCAGTTACTCGGGACAGATATCCAATGAGCAGTTCTTC. This translates into CASSYSGQISNEQFF.

On this clonotype: Given a much more abundant clone one base away, this may be a read error. The chain has TRBV5-4 and TRBJ1-1, with D unresolved. Germline V gives CDR1 SGHNT, CDR2 YYREEE (reference sequence). With 0 bases removed from V and 3 bases from J, the gap between germline ends came to 6 bases. The CDR3 consists of 13 residues. CDR3 in amino acids: CASSLDGDTEAFF. CDR3 sequence (DNA): TGTGCCAGCAGCTTGGACGGGGACACTGAAGCTTTCTTT.

In its sample, this clonotype was seen a few times. The V gene is TRBV5-1, the J gene TRBJ2-7; 7 bases match TRBD1. CDR3 size: 13 residues. Trimming removed 7 bases from V and 5 bases from J; junction bases left unmatched: 9. Germline-derived CDR1 and CDR2 are SGHRS and YFSETQ. CDR3 sequence: CASSQGVIDEQYF. DNA of the CDR3: TGCGCCAGCTCGCAGGGGGTGATCGACGAGCAGTACTTC.